This is a list of T cell receptor beta chains from one sample in a study of blood T cell repertoires in COVID-19. Using immunoSEQ multiplex PCR, the repertoire was profiled, and TCRdb retains in-frame clones only, with some absent. Counted here are 35,000 to 50,000 clones, about 86% occurring once; the ten biggest clones make up around 6%. The sequenced sample consisted of peripheral blood. These receptors were collected from an elderly woman with acute or convalescent COVID-19. CDR3s include the opening cysteine and the closing phenylalanine or tryptophan. A D gene is named only where the DNA matches it firmly. Where a row states a size, it is once, few, many or the class of an expanded clone; other rows omit it.

clone_size,j_call,d_call,v_call,cdr3_aa,cdr3_nt
-,TRBJ2-7,-,TRBV12-3/TRBV12-4,CASKEEGYEQYF,TGTGCCAGCAAAGAAGAGGGCTACGAGCAGTACTTC
-,TRBJ2-7,-,TRBV5-4,CATQIPGAPYEQYF,TGTGCCACCCAGATCCCAGGGGCGCCCTACGAGCAGTACTTC
-,TRBJ2-1,TRBD1,TRBV3-1/TRBV3-2,CASSPRGPTDNEQFF,TGTGCCAGCAGCCCCAGGGGGCCGACGGACAATGAGCAGTTCTTC
-,TRBJ2-1,TRBD2,TRBV5-4,CASSPTLAGGFVGEQFF,TGTGCCAGCAGCCCAACTCTAGCGGGGGGGTTTGTTGGTGAGCAGTTCTTC
-,TRBJ2-5,TRBD1,TRBV5-4,CASSWTGGGQETQYF,TGTGCCAGCAGCTGGACAGGGGGTGGGCAAGAGACCCAGTACTTC
once,TRBJ2-7,-,TRBV7-9,CASSLVSGVGEQYF,TGTGCCAGCAGCTTAGTCTCGGGGGTCGGCGAGCAGTACTTC
-,TRBJ1-3,-,TRBV2,CASSESGLSGNTIYF,TGTGCCAGCAGTGAATCAGGCCTCTCTGGAAACACCATATATTTT
-,TRBJ2-3,TRBD2,TRBV9,CASSVASGASTDTQYF,TGTGCCAGCAGCGTAGCTAGCGGGGCTAGCACAGATACGCAGTATTTT
few,TRBJ1-3,-,TRBV9,CASSAEQFHSGNTIYF,TGTGCCAGCAGCGCAGAACAGTTCCACTCTGGAAACACCATATATTTT
-,TRBJ2-1,-,TRBV4-2,CASSQGRGIAYNEQFF,TGTGCCAGCAGCCAAGGCAGGGGAATCGCCTACAATGAGCAGTTCTTC
-,TRBJ1-2,-,TRBV2,CASTGQLGYGYTF,TGTGCCAGCACTGGACAGTTGGGCTATGGCTACACCTTC
-,TRBJ2-5,-,TRBV12-5,CASGAGETQYF,TGTGCTAGTGGTGCAGGGGAGACCCAGTACTTC
-,TRBJ1-6,-,TRBV30,CAWSNTKNRAPGNSPLHF,TGTGCCTGGAGTAACACAAAGAACCGGGCCCCGGGGAATTCACCCCTCCACTTT
-,TRBJ2-7,TRBD1,TRBV6-1,CASSEPGQYEQYF,TGTGCCAGCAGTGAGCCGGGACAGTACGAGCAGTACTTC
-,TRBJ1-1,-,TRBV6-5,CASSYSFTGNTEAFF,TGTGCCAGCAGTTACTCCTTTACAGGGAACACTGAAGCTTTCTTT
-,TRBJ2-1,-,TRBV7-2,CASSLSGHSYNEQFF,TGTGCCAGCAGCCTGAGCGGGCACTCCTACAATGAGCAGTTCTTC
-,TRBJ1-3,TRBD1,TRBV3-1/TRBV3-2,CASSPYTGVGNTIYF,TGTGCCAGCAGCCCATATACAGGGGTTGGAAACACCATATATTTT
-,TRBJ1-3,TRBD1,TRBV5-3,CARSPKSRGPGNTIYF,TGTGCCAGAAGCCCAAAAAGCAGGGGGCCCGGAAACACCATATATTTT
-,TRBJ1-2,-,TRBV28,CASSLATGGGYGYTF,TGTGCCAGCAGTTTGGCGACGGGGGGGGGATATGGCTACACCTTC
once,TRBJ2-7,TRBD2,TRBV11-2,CASSLRSRGGTYEQYF,TGTGCCAGCAGCCTCCGCTCGCGGGGGGGAACCTACGAGCAGTACTTC
-,TRBJ2-7,TRBD2,TRBV5-4,CASSSGGGTTYEQYF,TGTGCCAGCAGCTCGGGCGGGGGGACCACCTACGAGCAGTACTTC
once,TRBJ2-3,TRBD2,TRBV4-1,CASSQEDDPGLAVTDTQYF,TGCGCCAGCAGCCAAGAAGACGACCCGGGACTAGCAGTCACAGATACGCAGTATTTT
-,TRBJ2-5,TRBD2,TRBV4-2,CASSQGTSLSQETQYF,TGTGCCAGCAGCCAAGGGACTAGCCTCTCCCAAGAGACCCAGTACTTC
-,TRBJ1-1,TRBD1,TRBV25-1,CASGTGTGNTEAFF,TGTGCCAGCGGGACCGGGACAGGGAACACTGAAGCTTTCTTT
-,TRBJ1-5,-,TRBV5-1,CASSLEAGRRQPQHF,TGCGCCAGCAGCTTGGAGGCAGGGAGGCGGCAGCCCCAGCATTTT
-,TRBJ2-5,-,TRBV15,CATSRDWPETQYF,TGTGCCACCAGCAGAGATTGGCCGGAGACCCAGTACTTC
-,TRBJ2-7,TRBD2,TRBV27,CASSSRLAGDYEQYF,TGTGCCAGCAGTTCCCGACTAGCGGGGGATTACGAGCAGTACTTC
-,TRBJ2-5,TRBD2,TRBV10-1,CASSSGGDQETQYF,TGCGCCAGCAGTAGCGGGGGGGACCAGGAGACCCAGTACTTC
-,TRBJ1-5,TRBD1,TRBV5-1,CASSPGDREGNQPQHF,TGCGCCAGCAGCCCCGGGGACAGGGAGGGCAATCAGCCCCAGCATTTT
-,TRBJ2-5,-,TRBV7-7,CASSFTGLGETQYF,TGTGCTAGCAGCTTTACAGGGCTAGGAGAGACCCAGTACTTC